Listed below are T cell receptor beta chains from one sample, sequenced in a study of T-cell memory formation after mild COVID-19. TCRdb fed the 5' RACE reads into MiXCR, producing one record per CDR3 protein. This sample carries 500,000 to 650,000 distinct CDR3 sequences, about 20% of them seen once, and the ten largest clones take approximately 8.4%. What was sequenced was PBMCs or a T cell subset sorted from them (not recorded which). The receptors here all came from an adult woman who had mild COVID-19 (a few samples of this study predate the infection). Cell type and time point are not known. CDR3s include the opening cysteine and the closing phenylalanine or tryptophan. A D gene is named only where the DNA matches it firmly. Only some rows state a clone size, as once, few, many or a class for expanded clones.

TRBJ2-7 | - | TRBV27 | TRBD2 | TGTGCCAGCAGGACCAGCGGGGGGGTCTACGAGCAGTACTTC | CASRTSGGVYEQYF
TRBJ1-1 | - | TRBV27 | - | TGTGCCAGCAGTTTATTCCGAGGGGTTAAGTATTCTGAAGCTTTCTTT | CASSLFRGVKYSEAFF
TRBJ2-3 | - | TRBV5-1 | TRBD2 | TGCGCCACCTCCCGGCTAGCGGGTAGCACAGATACGCAGTATTTT | CATSRLAGSTDTQYF
TRBJ2-7 | - | TRBV4-3 | - | TGCGCCAGCAGCCAAGAAGAGGGTGGGGGATACTCCTACGAGCAGTACTTC | CASSQEEGGGYSYEQYF
TRBJ2-7 | few | TRBV27 | - | TGTGCCAGCGGCCAACACGAGCAGTACTTC | CASGQHEQYF
TRBJ2-1 | - | TRBV15 | - | TGTGCCACCTCCTTTAGGTGGAACTCCAATGAGCAGTTCTTC | CATSFRWNSNEQFF
TRBJ2-3 | few | TRBV7-6 | TRBD2 | TGTGCCAGCAGGGCCAGCGGGGGTATGATCACAGATACGCAGTATTTT | CASRASGGMITDTQYF
TRBJ2-7 | - | TRBV7-9 | - | TGTGCCAGCAGCTTAGGAGGTTTCGGCGAGCAGTACTTC | CASSLGGFGEQYF
TRBJ2-3 | - | TRBV5-1 | - | TGCGCCAGTGAAGTCAGGGGAGGAGATACGCAGTATTTT | CASEVRGGDTQYF
TRBJ2-6 | - | TRBV7-8 | - | TGTGCCAGCAGCTTAGCGCGGGTATCTGGGGCCAACGTCCTGACTTTC | CASSLARVSGANVLTF
TRBJ2-1 | few | TRBV11-2 | - | TGTGCCAGCAGCCACAGGGCAATATACAATGAGCAGTTCTTC | CASSHRAIYNEQFF
TRBJ2-7 | few | TRBV5-1 | TRBD1 | TGCGCCAGCAGTTCCGGGACAGCGACCTACGAGCAGTACTTC | CASSSGTATYEQYF
TRBJ2-4 | few | TRBV19 | TRBD1 | TGTGCCAGTAGTTTTGACAGGGGGCACGCCAAAAACATTCAGTACTTC | CASSFDRGHAKNIQYF
TRBJ1-1 | many | TRBV12-3/TRBV12-4 | - | TGTGCCAGCAGTTGGTACTCCATGAACACTGAAGCTTTCTTT | CASSWYSMNTEAFF
TRBJ2-7 | few | TRBV5-1 | - | TGCGCCAGCAGCCCCGAGGGCTGGGCCTACGAGCAGTACTTC | CASSPEGWAYEQYF
TRBJ2-7 | few | TRBV7-2 | - | TGTGCCAGCAGCCCGAGGCCGGGTTTCTACGAGCAGTACTTC | CASSPRPGFYEQYF
TRBJ2-7 | few | TRBV6-5 | TRBD2 | TGTGCCAGCAAACTAGCGGGAGTCGGTTACGAGCAGTACTTC | CASKLAGVGYEQYF
TRBJ2-7 | - | TRBV16 | TRBD1 | TGTGCCAGCAGCCAATCGGGTGGACAGGGCGCCCACGAGCAGTACTTC | CASSQSGGQGAHEQYF
TRBJ1-5 | - | TRBV20-1 | - | TGCAGTGCTAGCGATCCTTTCCGGGTACAGCCCCAGCATTTT | CSASDPFRVQPQHF
TRBJ2-5 | - | TRBV12-3/TRBV12-4 | - | TGTGCCAGCAGTTCACCCTGGGAAGAGGGCCAAGAGACCCAGTACTTC | CASSSPWEEGQETQYF
TRBJ2-7 | - | TRBV7-9 | TRBD1 | TGTGCCAGCAGTCCAAACCGCGCCGGGAATCGTACCCGAGACAGGGGGCGGTACGAGCAGTACTTC | CASSPNRAGNRTRDRGRYEQYF
TRBJ2-7 | - | TRBV15 | - | TGTGCCACCAGCAGAGAAAACAGAGGGCCAGGGCAGTACTTC | CATSRENRGPGQYF
TRBJ1-1 | - | TRBV3-1 | TRBD1 | TGTGCCAGCAGCCAAGACCCCCAGACAGGGACTGAAGCTTTCTTT | CASSQDPQTGTEAFF
TRBJ1-5 | - | TRBV18 | - | TGTGCCAGCTCACCAGGGATCAACAATCAGCCCCAGCATTTT | CASSPGINNQPQHF
TRBJ1-2 | few | TRBV20-1 | - | TGCAGTGCTAGAGGTAGTCCCCGAGGAGGCTATGGCTACACCTTC | CSARGSPRGGYGYTF
TRBJ1-1 | - | TRBV10-3 | - | TGTGCCATCAGTGAGGGGGGAGAAGCTTTCTTT | CAISEGGEAFF
TRBJ2-1 | few | TRBV7-9 | TRBD2 | TGTGCCAGCAGCCCCGCGGGGGACCTCTCCTACAATGAGCAGTTCTTC | CASSPAGDLSYNEQFF
TRBJ1-6 | - | TRBV30 | TRBD1 | TGTGCCTGGAGTACCCGACAGGGTTGGTCACCCCTCCACTTT | CAWSTRQGWSPLHF
TRBJ2-5 | - | TRBV2 | - | TGTGCCAGCAGTGAAAGGGGTAGCTGGGCGTTGGAGACCCAGTACTTC | CASSERGSWALETQYF
TRBJ2-1 | few | TRBV7-8 | - | TGTGCCAGCAGCCTAAGGGGGGAGGTGACCAGTCGTAACAATGAGCAGTTCTTC | CASSLRGEVTSRNNEQFF
TRBJ2-3 | few | TRBV30 | TRBD2 | TGTGCCTGGAGTCTAGCGGGGGATACAGATACGCAGTATTTT | CAWSLAGDTDTQYF
TRBJ2-7 | - | TRBV3-1 | - | TGTGCCAGCAGACTTTCTACAGGGCATAGCTCCTACGAGCAGTACTTC | CASRLSTGHSSYEQYF
TRBJ1-5 | - | TRBV6-1 | - | TGTGCCAGCAGTGAAGAGTCGGCAGGGTGGAATCAGCCCCAGCATTTT | CASSEESAGWNQPQHF
TRBJ2-1 | - | TRBV20-1 | - | TGCAGTGCTAGGGCCACGGGCAGCAACAATGAGCAGTTCTTC | CSARATGSNNEQFF
TRBJ1-5 | - | TRBV5-6 | - | TGTGCCAGCAGCTTGGGGACTCTTGGGCAGCCCCAGCATTTT | CASSLGTLGQPQHF
TRBJ2-2 | - | TRBV6-5 | - | TGTGCCAGCAGTTACAGGGGAGTGGACACCGGGGAGCTGTTTTTT | CASSYRGVDTGELFF
TRBJ1-1 | - | TRBV5-6 | - | TGTGCCAGCAGCTTGGATCCAGGGGAGAACACTGAAGCTTTCTTT | CASSLDPGENTEAFF
TRBJ1-1 | few | TRBV30 | TRBD1 | TGTGCCTGGAGAGGGACAGGGGGACCTGAAGCTTTCTTT | CAWRGTGGPEAFF
TRBJ1-5 | - | TRBV30 | - | TGTGCCTGGAGTCGTCAGGGTGTTCAGCCCCAGCATTTT | CAWSRQGVQPQHF
TRBJ1-2 | few | TRBV6-5 | - | TGTGCCAGCAGTGCCTCCGTCTGGAATGGCTACACCTTC | CASSASVWNGYTF
TRBJ2-3 | - | TRBV5-1 | TRBD1 | TGCGCCACCTCGAGGGGGCAGCCACAGTGGGATACGCAGTATTTT | CATSRGQPQWDTQYF
TRBJ2-3 | few | TRBV14 | - | TGTGCCAGCGCGAGGGGCGTCGCGCAGTATTTT | CASARGVAQYF
TRBJ2-4 | few | TRBV7-3 | - | TGTGCCAGCAGCCCTGGACAGCTAGCCAAAAACATTCAGTACTTC | CASSPGQLAKNIQYF
TRBJ2-7 | few | TRBV19 | - | TGTGCCAGTAGTGTAGGCAGGGGGGCTTCCTACGAGCAGTACTTC | CASSVGRGASYEQYF
TRBJ2-3 | - | TRBV6-5 | TRBD2 | TGTGCCAGCAGTTACAGGGCTAGCGGGGGGGCCGGTTGGGGCACAGATACGCAGTATTTT | CASSYRASGGAGWGTDTQYF
TRBJ2-4 | once | TRBV11-1 | - | TGTGCCAGCAGCCCCGGGACTTTTCCCAAAAACATTCAGTGCTTC | CASSPGTFPKNIQCF
TRBJ2-7 | few | TRBV24-1 | TRBD1 | TGTGCCACCAGACAGGGGGACGAGCAGTACTTC | CATRQGDEQYF
TRBJ2-5 | - | TRBV27 | - | TGTGCCAGCAGTTCCGGACCGTCTTGGTACCAAGAGACCCAGTACTTC | CASSSGPSWYQETQYF